The T cell receptor (beta chain) under discussion was sequenced for a study of tumor-infiltrating lymphocytes in primary liver carcinoma. Study in general: The patient population consisted of men and women between 30 and 69 years of age.

The source material, about 17-31 mg of unsorted bulk tissue, was used to co-extract RNA and DNA. Donors were untreated and chronically infected with HBV. A constant-region primer served to make TCR beta cDNA from approximately 490 ng total RNA. Slightly modified ARM-PCR, run as three nested multiplex PCR rounds, produced the TCR beta libraries. Running 9 to 11 cycles apiece, the first two PCR rounds relied on TRBV1-TRBV30 forward primers together with a C-beta reverse primer. TCRdb fed the multiplex PCR reads into MiXCR, producing one record per CDR3 protein. This sample yields some 87,000 distinct CDR3 sequences, of which around 68% are seen a single time; under 30% belongs to the top ten. The CDR3 has 13 amino acids. The V gene's germline CDR1 is SGHKS and CDR2 YYEKEE (reference sequence). This clonotype was recorded many times. The antigen remains undetermined. A junction end diverges from the germline sequence, so it may reflect a read error.

Notes on the study in general: Blood trailed tumors significantly in top-250-clone fraction (p = 0.039).

The sample taken for sequencing was tumor-adjacent normal liver tissue. The gene calls are TRBV5-5 and TRBJ2-6; D is undetermined. The source of this sequence is a man aged 35 to 55 with primary liver carcinoma and hepatitis B virus infection. In nucleotides, the CDR3 is TGTGCCAGCACCTTGTGGGGGGCCAACGTCCTGACTTTC. Protein sequence: CASTLWGANVLTF.